What follows are 2 T cell receptor beta chains derived from one specimen sequenced in a study of T cells in women clearing cervical HPV infection. Sequencing was performed with immunoSEQ multiplex PCR; in TCRdb, only in-frame clones are kept and a portion is missing. The sample holds about 44,000 clones. The sequencing sample was made of blood buffy coat. Source of these receptors: a woman between 18 and 69 years old with a cervical HPV16 infection that either progressed to CIN3+ or cleared (not recorded which).

With regard to this clone: The read stops 3 residues short of the end of the CDR3; the missing end is completed from the germline J gene. V and J are TRBV7-3 and TRBJ2-1; TRBD2 matches 7 bases. The CDR3 length is 14 residues. CDR1 and CDR2 (germline): SGHTA, FQGTGA. After removal of 2 bases from V and 2 bases from J, the junction contained 0 bases not matched to a gene. The CDR3 DNA, read in part, is TGTGCCAGCAGCTTAGCGGGGGCCTACAATGAG. Translation gives CASSLAGAYNE. The whole CDR3 sequence reads CASSLAGAYNEQFF.

To note about this clone: With the read ending 3 residues before the CDR3 end, the germline J gene is used to fill in that end. The gene calls are TRBV19 and TRBJ1-2, with 8 bases matching TRBD1. Germline V lookup: CDR1 LNHDA, CDR2 SQIVND (reference sequence). This CDR3 region has 16 residues. The V gene end was trimmed by 2 bases and the J gene end by 0 bases; junction bases not matched to a gene: 5. CDR3 loop: CASSISGTGANYGYTF. The sequenced part of the CDR3 DNA is TGTGCCAGTAGTATATCCGGGACAGGAGCTAACTATGGC.